This note documents a single TCR beta chain sequence. Its specificity is not known. This sample was included in a study of PD-1 blockade in classical Hodgkin lymphoma. Study-level points and caveats: With CD4+ cells, TCR diversity rose significantly by C4D1, but not with CD8+ cells.

Relapse was seen in all patients after autologous stem cell transplantation, and brentuximab vedotin exposure was variable. Best overall response was complete response, partial response or progressive disease in these relapsed/refractory classical Hodgkin lymphoma patients. Data came from immunoSEQ multiplex PCR; TCRdb stores just in-frame clones and leaves some out. The data show tens of thousands of clones, with around nine tenths seen just once and 7% to 8% held by the top ten. This CDR3 has 14 residues. The V end was cut by 2 bases, the J end by 2 bases, with 8 bases between. Germline V gene sequence: CDR1 SGHRS, CDR2 YFSETQ.

The chain combines TRBV5-1 with TRBJ1-3; D remains unclear. This TCR derives from a human donor with classical Hodgkin lymphoma. This specimen consisted of peripheral blood mononuclear cells (PBMCs), obtained before the second cycle of nivolumab. The CDR3 sequence: CASSLKDPGNTIYF. Here the CDR3 DNA reads TGCGCCAGCAGCTTAAAAGATCCTGGAAACACCATATATTTT.